Shown below are 16 T cell receptor beta chains from a single sample sequenced in a study of metastatic and nonmetastatic thyroid tumors. None of the patients had undergone any treatment ahead of thyroid surgery. TCRdb reprocessed the PCR reads via MiXCR. Of some 20,000 clones listed, 32% are singletons. The sequenced sample was adjacent normal tissue. The origin of the receptors is a female donor with papillary thyroid cancer or a benign thyroid nodule (not recorded which). Some clones in this sample may be carry-over from other donors' samples.

V usage is TRBV30 and J usage is TRBJ1-2, with D possibly matching TRBD1 (6 bases). Germline V CDR1 and CDR2: GTSNPN, SVGIG (reference sequence). Trimming pared 7 bases from V and 1 base from J, leaving 10 bases between. There are 12 residues in the CDR3. The CDR3 nucleotides are TGTGCCTCGGAGGGGGATAACTATGGCTACACCTTC. This gives the protein CASEGDNYGYTF.

This clone has only a few counts. The V call is TRBV6-8, the J call TRBJ1-2; TRBD1 matches at 10 bases. The CDR3 spans 16 residues. V gave up 6 bases and J gave up 5 bases; unmatched junction bases: 12. The germline V gene has CDR1 MNHGY and CDR2 SAAAGT. CDR3 sequence reads: CASRNQTGGAGYGYTF. The CDR3, as DNA: TGTGCCAGCAGGAACCAGACAGGGGGCGCTGGGTATGGCTACACCTTC.

This clone has a count of ten or more. This chain links TRBV28 with TRBJ2-2; D is unresolved. CDR1 and CDR2 (germline): MDHEN, SYDVKM. V lost 2 bases to trimming and J lost 0 bases, with 22 bases between them. This CDR3 is built from 20 residues. CDR3 in amino acids: CASSLIRASDASSNTGELFF. DNA of the CDR3: TGTGCCAGCAGTTTAATCCGGGCAAGCGACGCCAGCTCGAACACCGGGGAGCTGTTTTTT.

CDR3 region: CASSEGLAGGNEQFF. CDR3 coding DNA: TGTGCCAGCAGCGAGGGACTAGCGGGAGGCAATGAGCAGTTCTTC. The V call is TRBV6-1, the J call TRBJ2-1, with 15 bases that match TRBD2. The ends lost 6 bases at V and 6 bases at J; junction bases unmatched: 3. The CDR3 totals 15 residues. Germline V gene data show CDR1 as MNHNS and CDR2 as SASEGT.

This clone qualifies as medium-sized. The chain is built from TRBV11-2 and TRBJ2-1, with D unclear. This CDR3 is 14 amino acids long. Germline lookup yields CDR1 SGHAT and CDR2 FQNNGV. Trimming shortened V by 5 bases and J by 12 bases, and 20 bases separated the two germline ends. This chain's CDR3 is CASSPLQNYDGQFF. CDR3 DNA: TGTGCCAGCAGCCCCCTGCAGAACTACGACGGGCAGTTCTTC. The entire variable domain, with the rest obtained from reference TRBV11-2 and TRBJ2-1, is as follows: EAGVAQSPRYKIIEKRQSVAFWCNPISGHATLYWYQQILGQGPKLLIQFQNNGVVDDSQLPKDRFSAERLKGVDSTLKIQPAKLEDSAVYLCASSPLQNYDGQFFGPGTRLTVL.

As regards this clone: Germline and junction disagree at one end, which may indicate a read error. The chain has TRBV19 and TRBJ2-7; TRBD1 might be the D (5 bases). Germline CDR1 LNHDA, CDR2 SQIVND (reference sequence). The CDR3 contains 13 residues. Written as DNA, the CDR3 is TGTGCCAGTAGCCAACCCGACAGCTACGATCAGTACTTC. Translated: CASSQPDSYDQYF.

In this sample, this clone turned up many times. Written as DNA, the CDR3 is TGTGCCAGCAGCCCCCCGGGACTAGCAACGCAGTATTTT. Its translation is CASSPPGLATQYF. The chain recombines TRBV3-1 with TRBJ2-3; 9 bases are shared with TRBD2. The CDR3 is 13 amino acids. Trimming cost V 4 bases and J 9 bases; bases outside gene matches: 5. Germline CDR1 is LGHDT and CDR2 is YNNKEL (reference sequence).

In this sample, this clone is medium-sized. This rearrangement joins TRBV28 to TRBJ1-5; D uncertain. Germline V gene sequence: CDR1 MDHEN, CDR2 SYDVKM. This CDR3 has 15 residues. V was shortened by 2 bases and J by 0 bases, with 8 bases between the two germline ends. The CDR3 DNA sequence: TGTGCCAGCAGTTTACAGGTATTTAGCAATCAGCCCCAGCATTTT. Protein product: CASSLQVFSNQPQHF.

This clone was seen a handful of times. The chain is built from TRBV28 and TRBJ2-5; TRBD1 aligns across 7 bases. Germline V gene data show CDR1 as MDHEN and CDR2 as SYDVKM. This CDR3 is 13 amino acids long. The trim removed 6 bases at V and 1 base at J, leaving 2 bases unmatched. The CDR3 DNA reads as TGTGCCAGCAGCTGGACAGGCCAAGAGACCCAGTACTTC. Residues: CASSWTGQETQYF.

The gene calls are TRBV20-1 and TRBJ1-1, with TRBD1 as a possible D gene (5 bases). V was pared by 5 bases and J by 8 bases, with 15 bases between. The germline V gene encodes CDR1 DFQATT and CDR2 SNEGSKA (reference sequence). The CDR3 is 12 residues long. CDR3 sequence reads: CSAETGDWEAFF. CDR3 bases: TGCAGTGCTGAGACCGGGGACTGGGAAGCTTTCTTT.

The rearrangement uses TRBV18 and TRBJ1-2, with 10 bases fitting TRBD1. The ends lost 2 bases at V and 6 bases at J; junction bases unmatched: 6. Looked up from germline, CDR1 is KGHSH and CDR2 is LQKENI. The CDR3 extends over 15 amino acids. The CDR3: CASSPSDRGSHGYTF. The CDR3 nucleotides are TGTGCCAGCTCACCATCGGACAGGGGGTCACATGGCTACACCTTC.

J is TRBJ1-6 and V is TRBV7-2; D is unclear. Per germline, CDR1 SGHTA and CDR2 FQGNSA. Trimming shortened V by 1 base and J by 10 bases, and 8 bases separated the two germline ends. The CDR3 has 13 residues. The CDR3 loop reads CASSLGLESPLHF. In nucleotides, the CDR3 is TGTGCCAGCAGCTTAGGACTGGAATCACCCCTCCACTTT.

The CDR3 nucleotides are TGCAGTGCTAGAGGCAAGGGACCACTAGCGAATACGCAGTATTTT. As protein: CSARGKGPLANTQYF. The gene calls are TRBV20-1 and TRBJ2-3; TRBD2 matches 7 bases. J was trimmed by 7 bases and V by 1 base; bases with no gene match: 11. Germline V CDR1 and CDR2: DFQATT, SNEGSKA (reference sequence). The CDR3 covers 15 residues.

Many counts were recorded for this clone. The V gene is TRBV5-1, the J gene TRBJ2-1; 10 bases fit TRBD2. V shed 4 bases and J 3 bases; nucleotides not matched to a gene: 7. From germline, CDR1 is SGHRS and CDR2 YFSETQ. There are 16 residues in the CDR3. The CDR3 is CASSLIAGGGYNEQFF. As DNA, the CDR3 is TGCGCCAGCAGCCTTATAGCGGGGGGCGGCTACAATGAGCAGTTCTTC.

The chain links TRBV7-8 to TRBJ1-2, with a possible D match to TRBD1 (6 bases). Trimming shortened V by 3 bases and J by 7 bases, and 15 bases separated the two germline ends. The CDR3 contains 14 residues. Per the germline V gene, CDR1 is SGHVS and CDR2 is FQNEAQ. DNA for the CDR3: TGTGCCAGCAGCTTCATGCAGGGGCAGTGTGGCTACACCTTC. Amino acids: CASSFMQGQCGYTF.

This clone showed up just once. The chain employs TRBV4-1 and TRBJ1-4; D uncertain. The CDR3 has 13 amino acids. Per the germline V gene, CDR1 is MGHRA and CDR2 is YSYEKL. The V end was cut by 3 bases, the J end by 7 bases, with 9 bases between. The CDR3 coding sequence is TGCGCCAGCAGCCAGGTCGATGGTGAAAAACTGTTTTTT. Translation: CASSQVDGEKLFF.